This TCR beta chain was found in a study of blood T cell repertoires in COVID-19. Sequencing used immunoSEQ multiplex PCR; TCRdb keeps in-frame clones, though not all of them. This table has 170,000 or so clones, approximately 86% appearing once. V was cut by 6 bases and J by 3 bases, with 12 bases left in between. CDR3 length: 13 residues. CDR1 is SGHRS, CDR2 YFSETQ, per germline. Sequencing was done on a sample of peripheral blood. The receptor was derived from a man aged 35 to 55 with active or convalescent COVID-19. The J gene is TRBJ2-5, the V gene TRBV5-1, with D possibly matching TRBD2 (5 bases). In DNA, the CDR3 is TGCGCCAGCACCCCGGACGGGAAAGAGACCCAGTACTTC. Translating gives CASTPDGKETQYF.